This T cell receptor beta chain was profiled in a study of blood T cell repertoires in COVID-19. Study as a whole: COVID-19 samples collected from the United States, Italy and Spain covered acute and convalescent phases.

Participants were aged roughly 18 to 89 years from about two dozen US areas. Up to 2 weeks before entering the study, exposed participants had met a COVID-19 case. Authors' analysis steps: Reference gene primer amplification gave nucleated cell count estimates. Clones were sequenced by immunoSEQ multiplex PCR, and TCRdb holds only the in-frame ones, with some missing. D and trimming come from the DNA, and the V and J calls and clone size come from that table. The sample shows 200,000 to 250,000 clones, roughly 85% of them seen only once. Trimming cost V 8 bases and J 3 bases, with 25 bases left between them. The CDR3 is made up of 17 amino acids. Germline V CDR1 and CDR2: SGHTA, FQGNSA.

The sequenced sample consisted of PBMCs or T cells enriched from blood (not recorded which). The chain joins TRBV7-2 to TRBJ1-1; a weak D match, TRBD1 (6 bases). The source of this sequence is a woman in her forties or fifties who had been exposed to COVID-19. For the CDR3, the DNA is TGTGCCAGCCGCCATGGCGGGGTTCGGGGGGCGTACACTGAAGCTTTCTTT. This gives the protein CASRHGGVRGAYTEAFF.